The T cell receptor (beta chain) described here comes from a study of blood T cell repertoires in COVID-19. Looking at the study overall: Acute and convalescent COVID-19 specimens originated in the United States, Italy and Spain. In each case, the material was cDNA or gDNA derived from T cells, B-cell-depleted T cells, or PBMCs.

The data were produced by immunoSEQ multiplex PCR, yet TCRdb's version contains in-frame clones alone and is incomplete. Found here are some 310,000 clones, around 90% of them singletons; the top ten hold 1%. The germline V gene has CDR1 SGDLS and CDR2 YYNGEE. V gave up 0 bases and J gave up 8 bases; unmatched junction bases: 0. This CDR3 is built from 13 residues. This rearrangement joins TRBV9 to TRBJ1-3, with 9 bases that match TRBD1. Sequencing was carried out using peripheral blood. The clonotype was recovered from a middle-aged man with active or convalescent COVID-19. CDR3 amino acids: CASSVDRGHTIYF. The DNA for the CDR3 is TGTGCCAGCAGCGTAGACAGGGGGCACACCATATATTTT.